Listed below are T cell receptor beta chains from one sample, sequenced in a study of cytomegalovirus exposure and HLA in healthy donors. Sequencing used immunoSEQ multiplex PCR; TCRdb keeps in-frame clones, though not all of them. The table has under 150,000 clones, roughly 79% seen once. Sequencing was performed on PBMCs. The receptors were gathered from a man younger than 40 in good health and CMV-seronegative. Each CDR3 is given with its conserved first and last residue. Fields, in order: D gene, V gene, J gene, clone size, CDR3 protein, CDR3 DNA. D genes are given only for firm matches. Clone size is not always given. Where it is, it says once, few, many or a class for expanded clones.

TRBD1	TRBV27	TRBJ1-1	.	CASSSGTGGEAFF	TGTGCCAGCAGTTCCGGGACAGGGGGTGAAGCTTTCTTT
.	TRBV7-3	TRBJ2-1	few	CASSQEEGGQFF	TGTGCCAGCAGCCAAGAAGAGGGAGGGCAGTTCTTC
TRBD2	TRBV30	TRBJ2-3	.	CAWRLAGTDTQYF	TGTGCCTGGCGACTAGCGGGAACAGATACGCAGTATTTT
.	TRBV28	TRBJ1-3	once	CASSLPGFNSGNTIYF	TGTGCCAGCAGTTTACCGGGTTTTAACTCTGGAAACACCATATATTTT
.	TRBV28	TRBJ2-7	.	CASITRGASSYEQYF	TGTGCCAGCATAACCCGGGGGGCCAGCTCCTACGAGCAGTACTTC
.	TRBV27	TRBJ2-1	.	CATSLSGQNEQFF	TGTGCCACCTCGTTAAGCGGCCAGAATGAGCAGTTCTTC
TRBD2	TRBV7-9	TRBJ2-1	.	CASIGLAGDVEQFF	TGTGCCAGCATCGGACTAGCGGGAGATGTTGAGCAGTTCTTC
TRBD1	TRBV5-8	TRBJ1-5	.	CASSTGTGHSNQPQHF	TGTGCCAGCAGCACTGGGACAGGGCATAGCAATCAGCCCCAGCATTTT
.	TRBV15	TRBJ1-5	.	CATSREWGGNQPQHF	TGTGCCACCAGCAGAGAATGGGGGGGCAATCAGCCCCAGCATTTT
.	TRBV28	TRBJ2-7	few	CASSLAGFAEQYF	TGTGCCAGCAGTTTGGCAGGGTTCGCCGAGCAGTACTTC
.	TRBV7-9	TRBJ2-7	few	CASSLAPGVPLYEQYF	TGTGCCAGCAGCTTAGCACCCGGAGTACCCCTTTACGAGCAGTACTTC
TRBD1	TRBV14	TRBJ1-6	.	CASSLRQGNSPLHF	TGTGCCAGCAGCCTCCGACAGGGGAATTCACCCCTCCACTTT
.	TRBV30	TRBJ2-7	few	CASTWRGLEQYF	TGTGCCTCCACGTGGAGGGGGCTTGAGCAGTACTTC
TRBD1	TRBV30	TRBJ2-3	once	CAWSPGTGGADTQYF	TGTGCCTGGAGTCCCGGGACAGGGGGCGCAGATACGCAGTATTTT
TRBD1	TRBV5-4	TRBJ1-2	.	CASSRTVGTGEYGYTF	TGTGCCAGCAGCCGAACCGTAGGGACAGGAGAATATGGCTACACCTTC
.	TRBV10-3	TRBJ1-5	few	CAISVGGVNQPQHF	TGTGCCATCAGTGTGGGAGGAGTGAATCAGCCCCAGCATTTT
.	TRBV28	TRBJ1-2	.	CASSSRNYGYTF	TGTGCCAGCAGTTCCAGAAACTATGGCTACACCTTC
.	TRBV27	TRBJ2-1	few	CASSLYGGGVNEQFF	TGTGCCAGCAGTTTATACGGGGGAGGTGTGAATGAGCAGTTCTTC
.	TRBV7-3	TRBJ2-1	.	CASSVRTYPPSNEQFF	TGTGCCAGCAGCGTACGGACTTACCCCCCTTCCAATGAGCAGTTCTTC
TRBD2	TRBV6-4	TRBJ2-3	once	CASSPGLNTDTQYF	TGTGCCAGCAGCCCGGGACTAAACACAGATACGCAGTATTTT
.	TRBV5-5	TRBJ1-1	.	CASSPDSLNTEAFF	TGTGCCAGCAGCCCGGACAGTTTGAACACTGAAGCTTTCTTT
TRBD1	TRBV30	TRBJ1-6	.	CAWSIGQGNNSPLHF	TGTGCCTGGAGTATCGGACAGGGGAATAATTCACCCCTCCACTTT
TRBD1	TRBV30	TRBJ1-5	.	CAWDPGGGHQPQHF	TGTGCCTGGGATCCAGGGGGCGGACATCAGCCCCAGCATTTT
.	TRBV29-1	TRBJ1-1	.	CSVVPTLTGTEAFF	TGCAGCGTTGTCCCCACTCTCACGGGAACTGAAGCTTTCTTT
TRBD2	TRBV7-6	TRBJ2-7	.	CASSSERDWANEQYF	TGTGCCAGCAGCAGTGAGCGGGACTGGGCTAACGAGCAGTACTTC
TRBD1	TRBV6-1	TRBJ2-4	few	CASTRQGAAKNIQYF	TGTGCCAGCACAAGACAGGGGGCAGCCAAAAACATTCAGTACTTC
.	TRBV6-5	TRBJ1-1	.	CATRFEVGTEAFF	TGTGCCACCCGATTCGAGGTCGGCACTGAAGCTTTCTTT
.	TRBV2	TRBJ2-7	.	CASIERQAANYEQYF	TGTGCCAGCATTGAAAGACAGGCCGCGAACTACGAGCAGTACTTC